The 18 T cell receptor beta chains in this list originate from one sample, sequenced in a study of blood T cell repertoires in COVID-19. The data were produced by immunoSEQ multiplex PCR, yet TCRdb's version contains in-frame clones alone and is incomplete. The sample has approximately 230,000 clones, about 80% seen once. The material sequenced was peripheral blood. The receptors stem from an elderly man with acute or convalescent COVID-19.

The chain couples TRBV18 to TRBJ2-1; TRBD2 matches 15 bases. Germline V CDR1 and CDR2: KGHSH, LQKENI. Trimming removed 0 bases from V and 8 bases from J; junction bases left unmatched: 8. The CDR3 has 18 residues. In nucleotides, the CDR3 is TGTGCCAGCTCACCACCGGGACTAGCGGGAGGAGTTCCTGATGAGCAGTTCTTC. Its protein product is CASSPPGLAGGVPDEQFF.

As DNA, the CDR3 is TGTGCCAGCAGCTTTGAAGCGCCTAGCGGGGGACTGAGGGACATTCAGTACTTC. Its protein product is CASSFEAPSGGLRDIQYF. V usage is TRBV12-1 and J usage is TRBJ2-4; the table's D call of TRBD2 was not tested on the DNA. TRBV12-1 is labeled a pseudogene. The CDR3 is 18 amino acids.

The chain recombines TRBV28 with TRBJ2-7; no clear D. This CDR3 spans 10 amino acids. CDR1 and CDR2 (germline): MDHEN, SYDVKM. The ends were cut back, 7 bases at V and 3 bases at J, with 4 bases in the middle. CDR3 sequence: CASTYYEQYF. The CDR3 DNA sequence: TGTGCCAGCACCTACTACGAGCAGTACTTC. The variable domain in full, completed from reference TRBV28 and TRBJ2-7, reads DVKVTQSSRYLVKRTGEKVFLECVQDMDHENMFWYRQDPGLGLRLIYFSYDVKMKEKGDIPEGYSVSREKKERFSLILESASTNQTSMYLCASTYYEQYFGPGTRLTVT.

This chain links TRBV5-1 with TRBJ2-3; 10 bases align to TRBD2. The CDR3 has 15 residues. V dropped 6 bases and J dropped 4; count of bases not matched to a gene: 8. The germline gives CDR1 SGHRS, CDR2 YFSETQ. The CDR3 DNA reads as TGCGCCAGCAATCCGGGACTAGCGCGGCCAGATACGCAGTATTTT. It translates to CASNPGLARPDTQYF. The complete variable domain, with remaining parts taken from reference TRBV5-1 and TRBJ2-3, reads KAGVTQTPRYLIKTRGQQVTLSCSPISGHRSVSWYQQTPGQGLQFLFEYFSETQRNKGNFPGRFSGRQFSNSRSEMNVSTLELGDSALYLCASNPGLARPDTQYFGPGTRLTVL.

This CDR3 is CASSQGLTGAYTGELFF. The CDR3 DNA follows: TGCGCCAGCAGCCAAGGGCTGACAGGGGCTTACACCGGGGAGCTGTTTTTT. This rearrangement joins TRBV4-1 to TRBJ2-2; 8 bases match TRBD1. The J segment lost 3 bases and the V segment lost 1 base, leaving 7 bases of the junction unmatched. The CDR3 runs 17 residues. Germline V gene data show CDR1 as MGHRA and CDR2 as YSYEKL.

The genes are TRBV12-3 or TRBV12-4 and TRBJ2-5, with D possibly matching TRBD2 (6 bases). The CDR3 sequence is 13 residues long. Trimming took off 8 bases at V and 2 bases at J, with 12 bases between the two ends. The CDR3 DNA follows: TGTGCCAGCGGCCGGAGCGGGCAAGAGACCCAGTACTTC. It encodes CASGRSGQETQYF.

A word on this clone: Additional DNA sequences in this sample encode the identical CDR3. V usage is TRBV27 and J usage is TRBJ2-7; 10 bases agree with TRBD1. CDR1 is MNHEY and CDR2 is SMNVEV in the germline V gene (reference sequence). CDR3 length: 15 residues. V shed 3 bases and J 1 base; nucleotides not matched to a gene: 3. The DNA of the CDR3 is TGTGCCAGCAGTTTCAGGGACAGGGGATCCTACGAGCAGTACTTC. The encoded protein is CASSFRDRGSYEQYF.

The CDR3 loop is CATAGTGVYEQYF. The CDR3 nucleotides are TGTGCCACCGCCGGGACAGGGGTTTACGAGCAGTACTTC. This chain joins TRBV10-3 and TRBJ2-7; TRBD1 agrees at 10 bases. The CDR3 spans 13 residues. Germline lookup yields CDR1 ENHRY and CDR2 SYGVKD. Losses at the gene ends were 10 bases for V and 4 bases for J; bases not matched to a gene: 7.

The chain recombines TRBV9 with TRBJ1-4; a weak D match, TRBD1 (5 bases). Trimming took 3 bases from V and 8 from J, leaving 23 bases between them. The CDR3 contains 17 residues. Germline values: CDR1 SGDLS, CDR2 YYNGEE. The CDR3 nucleotides are TGTGCCAGCAGCGGCACCCATTGGGGGGATGTTTCGGAAAAACTGTTTTTT. It translates to CASSGTHWGDVSEKLFF.

The chain employs TRBV2 and TRBJ1-2, with TRBD1 identical over 7 bases. The V segment lost 7 bases and the J segment 8 bases; nucleotides outside the gene matches: 16. This CDR3 region has 15 residues. Germline CDR1 reads SNHLY; CDR2 reads FYNNEI. Here the CDR3 DNA reads TGTGCCAGCATAGGTACCGGGACAGCGCTCGGGGGCTACACCTTC. The encoded protein is CASIGTGTALGGYTF.

The rearrangement joins TRBV6-6 to TRBJ1-5; maybe TRBD1 (5 bases). This CDR3 has 14 residues. From germline, CDR1 is MNHNY and CDR2 SVGAGI (reference sequence). With 6 bases removed from V and 4 bases from J, the gap between germline ends came to 13 bases. The CDR3 loop is CASRGDSRNQPQHF. CDR3 DNA: TGTGCCAGCAGGGGGGACTCTAGGAATCAGCCCCAGCATTTT.

In its sample, this clone was seen a few times. This sequence joins TRBV24-1 and TRBJ2-3; 10 nucleotides line up with TRBD2. V lost 7 bases to trimming and J lost 4 bases; unmatched junction nucleotides: 1. The CDR3 is 13 residues long. Germline CDR1 is KGHDR and CDR2 is SFDVKD. CDR3 DNA: TGTGCCACCAGGGGACTAGCGTCAGATACGCAGTATTTT. Translated: CATRGLASDTQYF.

The rearrangement links TRBV4-2 to TRBJ2-3; 7 bases line up with TRBD2. There are 16 residues in the CDR3. Losses at the gene ends were 4 bases for V and 0 bases for J; bases not matched to a gene: 7. Looked up from germline, CDR1 is LGHNA and CDR2 is YNFKEQ. CDR3 DNA: TGTGCCAGCAGCCCCCCAGGGACTACTAGCACAGATACGCAGTATTTT. Protein product: CASSPPGTTSTDTQYF.

This clone was counted a single time. The chain links TRBV27 to TRBJ1-6, with 7 nucleotides matching TRBD1. The V gene's germline CDR1 is MNHEY and CDR2 SMNVEV (reference sequence). Trimming took 10 bases from V and 7 from J; bases not matched to a gene: 13. The CDR3 runs 15 residues. The CDR3 here is CATPGNTGDNSPLHF. CDR3 DNA: TGTGCCACCCCGGGTAATACAGGGGACAATTCACCCCTCCACTTT.

The rearrangement links TRBV28 to TRBJ1-2; D perhaps matches TRBD1 (5 bases). The CDR3 consists of 15 residues. Germline V gene lookup returns CDR1 MDHEN and CDR2 SYDVKM. Trimming took 8 bases from V and 8 from J, leaving 24 bases between them. CDR3 in amino acids: CASGEGADLVGGYTF. CDR3 in DNA: TGTGCCAGCGGGGAAGGGGCCGACTTGGTTGGCGGCTACACCTTC.

This clone was observed a few times. The J gene is TRBJ1-1, the V gene TRBV19; TRBD1 agrees at 9 bases. The CDR3 loop spans 16 amino acids. V shed 7 bases and J 1 base; nucleotides not matched to a gene: 10. Germline CDR1 reads LNHDA; CDR2 reads SQIVND (reference sequence). The CDR3 sequence is CASTRGQGDGNTEAFF. CDR3 coding DNA: TGTGCCAGTACCAGGGGACAGGGAGACGGGAACACTGAAGCTTTCTTT.

There are a few counts of this clone. The chain couples TRBV5-5 to TRBJ1-1, with D tentatively TRBD1 (5 bases). CDR1 is SGHKS and CDR2 is YYEKEE in the germline V gene (reference sequence). With 6 bases removed from V and 1 base from J, the gap between germline ends came to 13 bases. The CDR3 covers 14 residues. CDR3 amino acids: CASNLWGGNTEAFF. In DNA form, the CDR3 reads TGTGCCAGCAACCTCTGGGGGGGGAACACTGAAGCTTTCTTT.

This sequence joins TRBV18 and TRBJ2-3, with 7 bases matching TRBD1. Germline-derived CDR1 and CDR2 are KGHSH and LQKENI. Germline trimming cut 0 bases from V and 2 bases from J; bases unmatched to any gene: 2. The CDR3 totals 15 residues. CDR3 sequence: CASSPPGTVTDTQYF. CDR3 nucleotide sequence: TGTGCCAGCTCACCACCTGGGACAGTCACAGATACGCAGTATTTT.